This TCR beta chain stems from a study of CXCR3 chemokines and chemotherapy response in bladder cancer. There are 17 residues in the CDR3. Germline V lookup: CDR1 MNHEY, CDR2 SMNVEV (reference sequence). V was trimmed by 5 bases and J by 0 bases, leaving 19 bases between them. Each CDR3 protein is one row after TCRdb ran MiXCR on the PCR reads. This sample has 8,000 or so distinct CDR3 sequences, with about 12% found just once. This receptor was obtained from a human donor with bladder cancer that responded to neoadjuvant chemotherapy. Sample collection was performed from a patient whose treatment included neoadjuvant chemotherapy. V and J are TRBV27 and TRBJ1-2, with D perhaps TRBD1 (6 bases). The CDR3 region is CASSPQVPRTANYGYTF. Written as DNA, the CDR3 is TGTGCCAGCAGTCCGCAGGTACCTCGGACAGCTAACTATGGCTACACCTTC.